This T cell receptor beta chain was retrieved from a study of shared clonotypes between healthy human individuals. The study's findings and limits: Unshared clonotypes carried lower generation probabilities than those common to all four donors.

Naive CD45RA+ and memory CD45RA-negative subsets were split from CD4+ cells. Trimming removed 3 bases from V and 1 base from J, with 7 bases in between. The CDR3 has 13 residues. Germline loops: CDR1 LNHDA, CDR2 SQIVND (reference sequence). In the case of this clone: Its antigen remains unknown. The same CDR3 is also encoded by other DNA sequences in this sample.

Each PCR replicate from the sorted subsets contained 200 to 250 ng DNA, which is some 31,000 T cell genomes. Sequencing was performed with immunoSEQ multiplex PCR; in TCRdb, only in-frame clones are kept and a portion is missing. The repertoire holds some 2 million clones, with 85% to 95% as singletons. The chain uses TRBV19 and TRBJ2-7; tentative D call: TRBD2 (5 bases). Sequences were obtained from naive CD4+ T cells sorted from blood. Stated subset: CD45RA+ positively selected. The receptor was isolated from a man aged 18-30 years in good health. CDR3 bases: TGTGCCAGTAGTATCGAGGGATCCTACGAGCAGTACTTC. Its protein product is CASSIEGSYEQYF.